This entry describes one TCR beta chain. In the authors' methods: Quantification of nucleated cells was approximated via reference gene primer amplification. The method was immunoSEQ multiplex PCR; TCRdb's version includes in-frame clones alone and lacks a portion of them. V and J calls plus clone size are reproduced from that table; the DNA served to infer D and trimming. The data contain more than 150,000 clones, over 80% of them singletons. This CDR3 comprises 15 residues. The V end lost 4 bases, the J end lost 5 bases, and 17 bases lay between the germline ends. Germline V gene lookup returns CDR1 MNHEY and CDR2 SVGAGI. The record originates from a study of blood T cell repertoires in COVID-19. Turning to the study itself: Acute-phase and convalescent COVID-19 samples originated in the United States, Italy and Spain. Sources were T cells, B-cell-depleted T cells, or PBMCs; the material itself was cDNA or gDNA.

This clonotype was sampled from a young woman with acute or convalescent COVID-19. The sample taken for sequencing was peripheral blood. The V and J genes are TRBV6-5 and TRBJ2-5, with D possibly TRBD1 on 6 matching bases. DNA for the CDR3: TGTGCCAGCAGTTCTACCGGGACATCCGGGGAGACCCAGTACTTC. Translation: CASSSTGTSGETQYF.